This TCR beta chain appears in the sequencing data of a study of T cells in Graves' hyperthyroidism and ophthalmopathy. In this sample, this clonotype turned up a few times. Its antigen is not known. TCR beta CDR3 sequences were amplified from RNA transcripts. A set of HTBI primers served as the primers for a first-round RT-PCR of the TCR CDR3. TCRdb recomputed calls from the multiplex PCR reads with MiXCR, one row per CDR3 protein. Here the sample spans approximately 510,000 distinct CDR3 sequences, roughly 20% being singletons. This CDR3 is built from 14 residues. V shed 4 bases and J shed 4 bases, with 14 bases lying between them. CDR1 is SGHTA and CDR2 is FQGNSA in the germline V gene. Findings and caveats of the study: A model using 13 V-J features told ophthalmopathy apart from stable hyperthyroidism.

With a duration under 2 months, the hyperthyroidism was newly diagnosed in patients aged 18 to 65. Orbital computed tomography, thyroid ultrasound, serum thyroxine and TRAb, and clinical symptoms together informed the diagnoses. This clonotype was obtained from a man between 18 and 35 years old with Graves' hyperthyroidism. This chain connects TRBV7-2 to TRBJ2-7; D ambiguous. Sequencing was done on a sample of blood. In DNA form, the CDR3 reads TGTGCCAGCAGCTATTTGGACGGCCCTTACGAGCAGTACTTC. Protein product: CASSYLDGPYEQYF.